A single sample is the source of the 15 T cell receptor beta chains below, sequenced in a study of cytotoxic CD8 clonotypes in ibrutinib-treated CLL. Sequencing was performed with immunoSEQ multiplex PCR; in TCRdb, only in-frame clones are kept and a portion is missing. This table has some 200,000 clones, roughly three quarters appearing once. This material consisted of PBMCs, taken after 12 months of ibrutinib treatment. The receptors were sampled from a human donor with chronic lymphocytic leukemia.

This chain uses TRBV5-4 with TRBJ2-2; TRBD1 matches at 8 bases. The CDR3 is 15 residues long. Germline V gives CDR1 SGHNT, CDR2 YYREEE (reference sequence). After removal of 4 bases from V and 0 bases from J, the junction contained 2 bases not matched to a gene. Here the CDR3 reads CASSRGQANTGELFF. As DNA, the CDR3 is TGTGCCAGCAGCCGGGGACAGGCGAACACCGGGGAGCTGTTTTTT.

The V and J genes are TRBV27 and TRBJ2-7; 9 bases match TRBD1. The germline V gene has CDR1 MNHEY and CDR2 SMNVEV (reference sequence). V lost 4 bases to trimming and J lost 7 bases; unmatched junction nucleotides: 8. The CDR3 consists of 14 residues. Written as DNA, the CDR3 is TGTGCCAGCAGTTCCACGGGACAGGGTATAGAGCAGTACTTC. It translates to CASSSTGQGIEQYF.

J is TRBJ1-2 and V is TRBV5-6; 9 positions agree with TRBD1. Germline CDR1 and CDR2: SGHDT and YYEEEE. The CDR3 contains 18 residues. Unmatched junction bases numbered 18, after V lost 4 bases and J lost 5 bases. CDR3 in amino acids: CASSDLGDRVESGYGYTF. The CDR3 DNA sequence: TGTGCCAGCAGCGATTTGGGGGACAGGGTGGAGAGTGGGTATGGCTACACCTTC.

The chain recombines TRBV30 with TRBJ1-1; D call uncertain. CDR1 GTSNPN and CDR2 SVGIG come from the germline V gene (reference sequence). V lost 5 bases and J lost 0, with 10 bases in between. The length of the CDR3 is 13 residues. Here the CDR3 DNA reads TGTGCCTGGTCTCTCGGGTTGAACACTGAAGCTTTCTTT. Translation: CAWSLGLNTEAFF. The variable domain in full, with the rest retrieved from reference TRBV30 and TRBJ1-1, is SQTIHQWPATLVQPVGSPLSLECTVEGTSNPNLYWYRQAAGRGLQLLFYSVGIGQISSEVPQNLSASRPQDRQFILSSKKLLLSDSGFYLCAWSLGLNTEAFFGQGTRLTVV.

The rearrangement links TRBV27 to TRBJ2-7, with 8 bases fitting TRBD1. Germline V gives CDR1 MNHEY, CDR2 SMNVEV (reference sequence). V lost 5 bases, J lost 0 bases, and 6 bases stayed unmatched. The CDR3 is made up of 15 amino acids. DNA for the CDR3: TGTGCCAGCAGTGGGTGGACAGGGAGCTCCTACGAGCAGTACTTC. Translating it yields CASSGWTGSSYEQYF.

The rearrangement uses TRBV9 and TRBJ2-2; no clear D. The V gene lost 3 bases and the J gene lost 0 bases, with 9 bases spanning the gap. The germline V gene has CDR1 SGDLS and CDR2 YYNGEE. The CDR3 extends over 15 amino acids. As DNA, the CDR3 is TGTGCCAGCAGCGGTGCGATGGCGAACACCGGGGAGCTGTTTTTT. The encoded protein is CASSGAMANTGELFF.

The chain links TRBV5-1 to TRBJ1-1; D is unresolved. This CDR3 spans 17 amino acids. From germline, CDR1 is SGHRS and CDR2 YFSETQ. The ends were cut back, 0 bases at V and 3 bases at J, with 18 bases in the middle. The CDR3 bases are TGCGCCAGCAGCTTGGCCGGGGAAATAAGGGTGGACACTGAAGCTTTCTTT. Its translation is CASSLAGEIRVDTEAFF.

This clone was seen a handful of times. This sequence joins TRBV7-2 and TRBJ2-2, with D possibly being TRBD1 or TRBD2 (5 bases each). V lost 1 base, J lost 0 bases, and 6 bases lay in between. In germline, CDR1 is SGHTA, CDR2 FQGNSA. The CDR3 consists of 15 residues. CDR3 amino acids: CASSLGGANTGELFF. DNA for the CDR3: TGTGCCAGCAGCTTAGGAGGGGCGAACACCGGGGAGCTGTTTTTT.

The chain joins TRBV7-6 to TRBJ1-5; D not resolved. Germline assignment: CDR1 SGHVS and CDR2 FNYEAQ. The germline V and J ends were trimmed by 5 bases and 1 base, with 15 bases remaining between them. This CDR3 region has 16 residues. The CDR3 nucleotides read TGTGCCAGCAGCCTTAGCGGAGGCGTAAGCAATCAGCCCCAGCATTTT. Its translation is CASSLSGGVSNQPQHF.

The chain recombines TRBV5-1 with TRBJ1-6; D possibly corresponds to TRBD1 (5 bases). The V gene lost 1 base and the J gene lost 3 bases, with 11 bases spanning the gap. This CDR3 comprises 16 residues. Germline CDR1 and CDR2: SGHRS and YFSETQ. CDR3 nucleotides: TGCGCCAGCAGCTTGTGGAGGGGTGGCTATAATTCACCCCTCCACTTT. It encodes CASSLWRGGYNSPLHF.

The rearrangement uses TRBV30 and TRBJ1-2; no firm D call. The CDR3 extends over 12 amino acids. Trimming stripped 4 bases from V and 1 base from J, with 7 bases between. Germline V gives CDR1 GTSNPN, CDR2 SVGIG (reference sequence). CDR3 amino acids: CAWKFSNYGYTF. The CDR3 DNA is TGTGCCTGGAAATTTAGTAACTATGGCTACACCTTC. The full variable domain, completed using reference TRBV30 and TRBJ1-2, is SQTIHQWPATLVQPVGSPLSLECTVEGTSNPNLYWYRQAAGRGLQLLFYSVGIGQISSEVPQNLSASRPQDRQFILSSKKLLLSDSGFYLCAWKFSNYGYTFGSGTRLTVV.

In DNA, the CDR3 is TGCAGCGCCGAGGCGGACCTGCGGAACACTGAAGCTTTCTTT. Protein product: CSAEADLRNTEAFF. This rearrangement joins TRBV29-1 to TRBJ1-1; D gene unclear. The CDR3 runs 14 residues. The germline V and J ends were trimmed by 7 bases and 1 base, with 16 bases remaining between them. Per the germline V gene, CDR1 is SQVTM and CDR2 is ANQGSEA.

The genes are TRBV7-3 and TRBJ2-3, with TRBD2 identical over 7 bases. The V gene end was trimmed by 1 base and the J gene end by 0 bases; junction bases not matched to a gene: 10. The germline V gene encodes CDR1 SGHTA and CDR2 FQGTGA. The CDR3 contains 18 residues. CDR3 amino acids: CASSLSAGGSGSTDTQYF. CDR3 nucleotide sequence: TGTGCCAGCAGCTTAAGCGCGGGTGGTAGCGGGAGCACAGATACGCAGTATTTT.

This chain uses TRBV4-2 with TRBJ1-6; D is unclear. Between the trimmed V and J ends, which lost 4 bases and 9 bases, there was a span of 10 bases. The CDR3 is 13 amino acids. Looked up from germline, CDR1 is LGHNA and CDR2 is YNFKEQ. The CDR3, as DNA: TGTGCCAGCAGCCCCTTGGGTGGTTCACCCCTCCACTTT. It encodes CASSPLGGSPLHF.

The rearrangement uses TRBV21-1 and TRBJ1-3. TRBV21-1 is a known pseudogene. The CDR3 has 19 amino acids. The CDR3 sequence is CASSIFDFSPATSGNTIYF. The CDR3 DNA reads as TGTGCCAGCAGCATATTTGATTTTAGCCCAGCGACCTCTGGAAACACCATATATTTT.